The 6 T cell receptor beta chains listed next were all sequenced from one sample in a study of tumor and adjacent non-tumor tissue in lung cancer. RNA was extracted from bulk tissue without any cell sorting. More than 3 cm separated this lung sample from the edge of the tumor. Three rounds of nested PCR, following a modified ARM-PCR protocol, produced the TCRbeta library. TCRdb reprocessed the multiplex PCR reads via MiXCR and lists one record per CDR3 protein. Of roughly 70,000 distinct CDR3 sequences in the sample, less than 75% were seen once. The sequencing input was distant non-tumor lung tissue. Source of these receptors: a woman aged 50 to 60 with non-small cell lung cancer.

The genes are TRBV12-3 or TRBV12-4 and TRBJ1-1, with a weak D call TRBD1 (6 bases). V dropped 6 bases and J dropped 14 bases, with 28 bases sitting between them. The CDR3 runs to 15 residues. CDR3 coding DNA: TGTGCCAGCAGAACCTCGGGAGGGGGGCAGACTGAACCCTTCTTT. Its protein product is CASRTSGGGQTEPFF.

The chain is built from TRBV10-1 and TRBJ2-2; D gene uncertain. Germline values: CDR1 WNHNN, CDR2 SYGVQD (reference sequence). The V end was cut by 4 bases, the J end by 12 bases, with 3 bases between. The CDR3 contains 9 residues. CDR3 sequence: CASSVKLFF. The CDR3 nucleotides are TGCGCCAGCAGTGTGAAGCTGTTTTTT.

The chain has TRBV4-1 and TRBJ1-5; no clear D gene. The germline V and J ends were trimmed by 0 bases and 4 bases, with 19 bases remaining between them. The CDR3 runs to 18 residues. Germline values: CDR1 MGHRA, CDR2 YSYEKL. The chain's CDR3 is CASSQDFSMVAGNQPQHF. The CDR3, as DNA: TGCGCCAGCAGCCAAGATTTTTCAATGGTGGCAGGAAATCAGCCCCAGCATTTT.

The V gene is TRBV28, the J gene TRBJ1-3; D not resolved. The V end was cut by 7 bases, the J end by 0 bases, with 13 bases between. This CDR3 spans 15 amino acids. Germline V gene sequence: CDR1 MDHEN, CDR2 SYDVKM. CDR3 loop: CASIPNRYSGNTIYF. For the CDR3, the DNA is TGTGCCAGCATTCCGAATAGGTACTCTGGAAACACCATATATTTT.

The chain is built from TRBV7-8 and TRBJ2-1, with D unclear. The CDR3 runs to 14 residues. V was shortened by 5 bases and J by 5 bases, with 13 bases between the two germline ends. Germline lookup yields CDR1 SGHVS and CDR2 FQNEAQ. CDR3 protein: CASSATALNNEQFF. The DNA of the CDR3 is TGTGCCAGCAGCGCCACCGCTCTGAACAATGAGCAGTTCTTC. The full variable domain, with the rest looked up from reference TRBV7-8 and TRBJ2-1, is GAGVSQSPRYKVAKRGQDVALRCDPISGHVSLFWYQQALGQGPEFLTYFQNEAQLDKSGLPSDRFFAERPEGSVSTLKIQRTQQEDSAVYLCASSATALNNEQFFGPGTRLTVL.

To note about this clonotype: Relative to the germline gene, one junction end is altered; a read error may explain this. V is TRBV5-4 and J is TRBJ2-2, with D perhaps being TRBD1 or TRBD2 (5 bases each). The germline CDR1 and CDR2 sequences are SGHNT and YYREEE (reference sequence). This CDR3 region has 12 residues. CDR3 loop: CVSSFVGGDLFF. The CDR3 coding sequence is TGTGTCAGCAGCTTTGTGGGTGGGGACCTGTTTTTT.